This passage covers 10 T cell receptor beta chains from one sample sequenced in a study of spatial heterogeneity in lung cancer. Whole-study findings and limits: It was found that expanded intratumoral alpha and beta TCR counts tracked tumor mutation counts.

Documented time point: sample taken at primary tumor resection. No antigens are known for them. TCRdb reprocessed the 5' RACE reads with MiXCR, giving one entry per CDR3 protein. Of about 18,000 distinct CDR3 sequences in the sample, 5.5% to 8% were seen once. This specimen was lung tumor tissue, taken at surgery. These receptors were obtained from a female donor with early-stage non-small cell lung cancer.

This clonotype has a single count. This chain uses TRBV5-1 with TRBJ2-3; tentatively, D is TRBD1 (6 bases). V dropped 3 bases and J dropped 2 bases, with 13 bases sitting between them. Per the germline V gene, CDR1 is SGHRS and CDR2 is YFSETQ. This CDR3 is 15 amino acids long. CDR3 region: CASSSGAVVTDTQYF. Here the CDR3 DNA reads TGCGCCAGCAGCTCAGGGGCAGTGGTCACAGATACGCAGTATTTT. The entire variable domain, with the rest obtained from reference TRBV5-1 and TRBJ2-3, is as follows: KAGVTQTPRYLIKTRGQQVTLSCSPISGHRSVSWYQQTPGQGLQFLFEYFSETQRNKGNFPGRFSGRQFSNSRSEMNVSTLELGDSALYLCASSSGAVVTDTQYFGPGTRLTVL.

The chain recombines TRBV28 with TRBJ2-3; D is unresolved. With 3 bases removed from V and 2 bases from J, the gap between germline ends came to 9 bases. This CDR3 region has 14 residues. Germline assignment: CDR1 MDHEN and CDR2 SYDVKM. The CDR3 is CASSLDHVTDTQYF. The CDR3 bases are TGTGCCAGCAGTTTGGATCACGTCACAGATACGCAGTATTTT.

V is TRBV28 and J is TRBJ2-7; D gene uncertain. The V and J ends lost 5 bases and 5 bases respectively, with 19 bases between them. The germline CDR1 and CDR2 sequences are MDHEN and SYDVKM. This CDR3 is built from 15 residues. The CDR3 sequence is CASSPMDGYQHEQYF. The CDR3 nucleotides are TGTGCCAGCAGTCCCATGGACGGCTATCAACACGAGCAGTACTTC.

This clonotype was seen many times. This chain joins TRBV15 and TRBJ1-1; D is undetermined. The V gene's germline CDR1 is LNHNV and CDR2 YYDKDF (reference sequence). CDR3 length: 18 residues. Trimming cost V 4 bases and J 0 bases, with 21 bases left between them. The CDR3 DNA reads as TGTGCCACCAGCACTGAACCCCAGCGGGCAGGACTGAACACTGAAGCTTTCTTT. Residues: CATSTEPQRAGLNTEAFF.

This clonotype has at least ten counts. This chain uses TRBV28 with TRBJ1-6; tentatively, D is TRBD1 (5 bases). Germline V gene sequence: CDR1 MDHEN, CDR2 SYDVKM. V lost 4 bases, J lost 7 bases, and 14 bases lay in between. This CDR3 has 15 amino acids. CDR3 sequence: CASSSQGVRNSPLHF. The CDR3 region has the DNA TGTGCCAGCAGTTCGCAGGGAGTCAGGAATTCACCCCTCCACTTT.

This clonotype showed up many times. The chain carries TRBV4-1 and TRBJ2-1; the D gene is possibly TRBD2 (6 bases). With 5 bases removed from V and 0 bases from J, the gap between germline ends came to 26 bases. The germline V gene encodes CDR1 MGHRA and CDR2 YSYEKL. This CDR3 has 20 amino acids. The CDR3 DNA follows: TGCGCCAGCAGCAAGGAGGGGTATCAGCGGAAAACTAGCTCCTACAATGAGCAGTTCTTC. Encoded protein: CASSKEGYQRKTSSYNEQFF.

This clonotype is deemed medium-sized. This chain links TRBV20-1 with TRBJ1-4, with D hard to call. V dropped 5 bases and J dropped 0 bases, with 7 bases sitting between them. Germline lookup yields CDR1 DFQATT and CDR2 SNEGSKA (reference sequence). The CDR3 is 13 amino acids. CDR3 sequence: CSALRATNEKLFF. DNA for the CDR3: TGCAGTGCTCTCCGAGCAACTAATGAAAAACTGTTTTTT.

This clonotype appeared many times. The chain recombines TRBV19 with TRBJ1-2; D possibly corresponds to TRBD1 (5 bases). CDR1 is LNHDA and CDR2 is SQIVND in the germline V gene (reference sequence). The length of the CDR3 is 13 residues. V was trimmed by 5 bases and J by 8 bases, leaving 15 bases between them. In DNA form, the CDR3 reads TGTGCCAGTAGTGTACTCGACAGACACGGCTACACCTTC. Its translation: CASSVLDRHGYTF.

This clonotype was recorded at least ten times. The chain has TRBV7-2 and TRBJ2-7; D is uncertain. From germline, CDR1 is SGHTA and CDR2 FQGNSA. V dropped 2 bases and J dropped 6 bases, with 14 bases sitting between them. The CDR3 has 14 amino acids. The CDR3 region is CASSLKPDSIEQYF. The CDR3, as DNA: TGTGCCAGCAGCTTAAAGCCCGATTCAATCGAGCAGTACTTC.

This clonotype appeared many times. The chain combines TRBV6-4 with TRBJ2-3, with 8 bases identical to TRBD2. CDR1 is MRHNA, CDR2 SNTAGT, per germline. The trim removed 4 bases at V and 4 bases at J, leaving 7 bases unmatched. The CDR3 has 15 amino acids. This CDR3 is CASSVGAGVADTQYF. CDR3 nucleotides: TGTGCCAGCAGTGTGGGAGCGGGAGTCGCAGATACGCAGTATTTT.